Presented here are 23 T cell receptor beta chains from one specimen sequenced in a study of shared clonotypes between healthy human individuals. TCRdb keeps only in-frame clones here, not all; method: immunoSEQ multiplex PCR. The sample has under 750,000 clones, approximately 77% seen once; the top ten hold more than 1.5%. The sample consisted of memory CD4+ T cells sorted from blood. Subset noted: CD45RA-negative fraction. The origin of the receptors is a woman in her twenties or thirties in good health.

The chain combines TRBV2 with TRBJ1-1; 7 bases line up with TRBD1. The J segment lost 7 bases and the V segment lost 3 bases, leaving 5 bases of the junction unmatched. The CDR3 is 13 amino acids. Per germline, CDR1 SNHLY and CDR2 FYNNEI. CDR3 sequence: CASSETGKGEAFF. In DNA form, the CDR3 reads TGTGCCAGCAGTGAGACAGGGAAGGGTGAAGCTTTCTTT. Complete variable domain (other parts from reference TRBV2 and TRBJ1-1): EPEVTQTPSHQVTQMGQEVILRCVPISNHLYFYWYRQILGQKVEFLVSFYNNEISEKSEIFDDQFSVERPDGSNFTLKIRSTKLEDSAMYFCASSETGKGEAFFGQGTRLTVV.

V gene TRBV5-4 combines with J gene TRBJ2-1; D gene uncertain. Germline CDR1 SGHNT, CDR2 YYREEE (reference sequence). The CDR3 is 14 residues long. With 1 base removed from V and 4 bases from J, the gap between germline ends came to 9 bases. The CDR3 reads CASSLIRVYNEQFF. CDR3 DNA sequence: TGTGCCAGCAGCTTGATTAGGGTTTACAATGAGCAGTTCTTC.

The genes are TRBV28 and TRBJ1-5; the match to TRBD1 covers 7 bases. The J segment lost 6 bases and the V segment lost 4 bases, leaving 6 bases of the junction unmatched. Germline loops: CDR1 MDHEN, CDR2 SYDVKM. This CDR3 comprises 14 residues. CDR3 protein: CASSSPGQIQPQHF. The CDR3, as DNA: TGTGCCAGCAGTTCACCGGGACAGATTCAGCCCCAGCATTTT.

This chain links TRBV21-1 with TRBJ2-7; no DNA check was done on the table's D call, TRBD1. TRBV21-1 is a pseudogene. This CDR3 is 15 amino acids long. The CDR3, as DNA: TGTGCCAGCAGCACCCGGGCAGGGCTATTATACGAGCAGTACTTC. Residues: CASSTRAGLLYEQYF.

This sequence joins TRBV10-1 and TRBJ2-1; 14 nucleotides line up with TRBD2. The germline CDR1 and CDR2 sequences are WNHNN and SYGVQD (reference sequence). This CDR3 is built from 17 residues. With 4 bases clipped from V and 1 base from J, the junction kept 3 bases outside the gene matches. CDR3 in DNA: TGCGCCAGCAGTGCCGGACTAGCGGGAGGATCCTACAATGAGCAGTTCTTC. This encodes CASSAGLAGGSYNEQFF.

This chain's CDR3 is CASSTSGWGENYGYTF. CDR3 sequence (DNA): TGTGCCAGCAGCACTTCCGGATGGGGGGAAAACTATGGCTACACCTTC. The chain uses TRBV7-9 and TRBJ1-2; D may be TRBD1 (5 bases). V was pared by 5 bases and J by 2 bases, with 18 bases between. Germline V gene data show CDR1 as SEHNR and CDR2 as FQNEAQ (reference sequence). The CDR3 contains 16 residues.

This clone was seen only a few times. The same CDR3 is also encoded by other DNA sequences in this sample. The genes are TRBV4-2 and TRBJ2-3; 7 nucleotides align to TRBD2. Germline trimming cut 1 base from V and 0 bases from J; bases unmatched to any gene: 4. The CDR3 loop spans 16 amino acids. CDR1 and CDR2 (germline): LGHNA, YNFKEQ. DNA of the CDR3: TGTGCCAGCAGCCAAGCCGCGGGAGCAAGCACAGATACGCAGTATTTT. Amino acid sequence: CASSQAAGASTDTQYF.

The chain recombines TRBV30 with TRBJ2-3; 10 bases are a match to TRBD2. Germline CDR1 and CDR2: GTSNPN and SVGIG (reference sequence). This CDR3 spans 17 amino acids. The J segment lost 0 bases and the V segment lost 2 bases, leaving 8 bases of the junction unmatched. CDR3 sequence: CAWSRPWTSGSTDTQYF. The CDR3, as DNA: TGTGCCTGGAGTAGGCCCTGGACTAGCGGTAGCACAGATACGCAGTATTTT. Full variable domain (outside the CDR3, taken from reference TRBV30 and TRBJ2-3): SQTIHQWPATLVQPVGSPLSLECTVEGTSNPNLYWYRQAAGRGLQLLFYSVGIGQISSEVPQNLSASRPQDRQFILSSKKLLLSDSGFYLCAWSRPWTSGSTDTQYFGPGTRLTVL.

This clone has just a few counts. Other DNA sequences of this sample code for an identical CDR3. V gene TRBV5-1 combines with J gene TRBJ2-1; TRBD2 agrees at 11 bases. V shed 2 bases and J 3 bases; nucleotides not matched to a gene: 1. CDR3 length: 15 residues. CDR1 is SGHRS and CDR2 is YFSETQ in the germline V gene. The CDR3 sequence: CASSLTSGGYNEQFF. CDR3 nucleotide sequence: TGCGCCAGCAGCTTAACTAGCGGGGGCTACAATGAGCAGTTCTTC.

The J gene is TRBJ1-2, the V gene TRBV6-1; no firm D call. The CDR3 runs 12 residues. V was shortened by 5 bases and J by 2 bases, with 6 bases between the two germline ends. CDR1 is MNHNS and CDR2 is SASEGT in the germline V gene. The CDR3 here is CASSTWNYGYTF. CDR3 bases: TGTGCCAGCAGTACGTGGAACTATGGCTACACCTTC.

The chain recombines TRBV7-4 with TRBJ1-1, with D perhaps TRBD1 (6 bases). Germline V gives CDR1 SGHVT, CDR2 SQSDAQ. The CDR3 has 17 residues. V lost 4 bases and J lost 7, with 25 bases in between. This CDR3 is CASSSILAVTGGFEAFF. In DNA, the CDR3 is TGTGCCAGCAGCTCCATACTAGCCGTGACAGGAGGGTTTGAAGCTTTCTTT.

The J gene is TRBJ2-3, the V gene TRBV5-1; 7 bases are shared with TRBD2. Germline CDR1 is SGHRS and CDR2 is YFSETQ. This CDR3 has 15 residues. V shed 5 bases and J 4 bases; nucleotides not matched to a gene: 10. The CDR3 sequence: CASRYSGMTADTQYF. The CDR3 coding sequence is TGCGCCAGCAGATACAGCGGGATGACAGCAGATACGCAGTATTTT.

The V call is TRBV28, the J call TRBJ1-2; D is ambiguous. There are 15 residues in the CDR3. Germline CDR1 reads MDHEN; CDR2 reads SYDVKM. V lost 4 bases and J 8 bases, leaving 20 bases between the germline ends. CDR3 region: CASSSLTGPAGGYTF. The CDR3 DNA is TGTGCCAGCAGTTCTCTGACCGGACCGGCCGGGGGCTACACCTTC.

The chain has TRBV28 and TRBJ2-7, with 11 bases fitting TRBD1. The germline CDR1 and CDR2 sequences are MDHEN and SYDVKM. The CDR3 has 14 residues. V trimming: 5 bases; J trimming: 7 bases; junction bases outside the gene matches: 7. CDR3: CASSLGTGGMEQYF. The CDR3 DNA is TGTGCCAGCAGTCTCGGGACAGGGGGGATGGAGCAGTACTTC.

A few counts support this clone. The chain links TRBV7-9 to TRBJ1-2; 7 nucleotides agree with TRBD1. The CDR3 has 15 residues. The V segment lost 4 bases and the J segment 2 bases; nucleotides outside the gene matches: 7. Germline CDR1 SEHNR, CDR2 FQNEAQ (reference sequence). The CDR3 bases are TGTGCCAGCAGCTCAATAGGACAGGAGAACTATGGCTACACCTTC. Its translation: CASSSIGQENYGYTF.

This chain links TRBV7-9 with TRBJ2-1, with D perhaps TRBD1 (5 bases). Germline lookup yields CDR1 SEHNR and CDR2 FQNEAQ (reference sequence). Trimming pared 1 base from V and 8 bases from J, leaving 15 bases between. The CDR3 spans 15 residues. The CDR3 spells CASSLEQVRSDEQFF. Written as DNA, the CDR3 is TGTGCCAGCAGCTTAGAACAGGTCAGGTCGGATGAGCAGTTCTTC.

This clone appeared many times. J is TRBJ2-1 and V is TRBV4-1, with TRBD2 as a possible D gene (7 bases). From germline, CDR1 is MGHRA and CDR2 YSYEKL. CDR3 length: 18 residues. V was pared by 1 base and J by 14 bases, with 30 bases between. CDR3 amino acids: CASSQGNWGGGRSYREFF. The CDR3 DNA follows: TGCGCCAGCAGCCAAGGGAATTGGGGGGGCGGGAGAAGTTATCGGGAGTTCTTC.

This clone is a singleton in its sample. J is TRBJ1-2 and V is TRBV5-4; D perhaps matches TRBD1 (5 bases). The CDR3 consists of 14 residues. Trimming took 2 bases from V and 3 from J, leaving 11 bases between them. Germline assignment: CDR1 SGHNT and CDR2 YYREEE (reference sequence). CDR3 nucleotide sequence: TGTGCCAGCAGCTTAGGGGCGTCACACTATGGCTACACCTTC. It codes for CASSLGASHYGYTF.

The chain employs TRBV28 and TRBJ2-1, with 7 bases identical to TRBD2. J lost 2 bases, V lost 5 bases, and 6 bases had no gene match. The CDR3 has 15 amino acids. Germline CDR1 and CDR2: MDHEN and SYDVKM. The CDR3 DNA reads TGTGCCAGCAGTGGGCGGGAGTCCACCTACAATGAGCAGTTCTTC. This encodes CASSGRESTYNEQFF.

The rearrangement links TRBV19 to TRBJ1-6; 10 nucleotides agree with TRBD1. Germline V gene lookup returns CDR1 LNHDA and CDR2 SQIVND (reference sequence). Germline trimming cut 5 bases from V and 8 bases from J; bases unmatched to any gene: 9. The CDR3 sequence is 16 residues long. The CDR3 region is CASSPPPGTGDSPLHF. The CDR3 DNA follows: TGTGCCAGTAGTCCCCCCCCTGGGACAGGGGATTCACCCCTCCACTTT.

This chain joins TRBV9 and TRBJ2-3; no clear D gene. The CDR3 sequence is 13 residues long. The V and J ends lost 4 bases and 6 bases respectively, with 12 bases between them. CDR1 and CDR2 from the germline V gene are SGDLS and YYNGEE. In nucleotides, the CDR3 is TGTGCCAGCAGCCCGGGCTCCCCGGATACGCAGTATTTT. Translated, it gives CASSPGSPDTQYF.

The table lists this clone with many counts. The chain uses TRBV13 and TRBJ2-2; 13 bases fit TRBD2. CDR3 length: 17 residues. V lost 3 bases to trimming and J lost 7 bases; unmatched junction nucleotides: 8. The V gene's germline CDR1 is PRHDT and CDR2 FYEKMQ (reference sequence). The CDR3 nucleotides are TGTGCCAGCAGCTTCCGCGGGGGACTAGCGGGAATCGGGGAGCTGTTTTTT. Residues: CASSFRGGLAGIGELFF.

This clone was recorded a few times. The V call is TRBV6-1, the J call TRBJ2-3; 7 bases are a match to TRBD1. The germline CDR1 and CDR2 sequences are MNHNS and SASEGT. Trimming cost V 4 bases and J 6 bases; bases outside gene matches: 4. The CDR3 is made up of 13 amino acids. The CDR3 region is CASSVHRGDTQYF. DNA of the CDR3: TGTGCCAGCAGTGTCCACAGGGGTGATACGCAGTATTTT.